These 25 T cell receptor beta chains share one sample of origin, sequenced in a study of CD4 T cells in relation to SARS-CoV-2 and coronaviruses. CD4+ T cells from unexposed donors were obtained before the COVID-19 pandemic (2011-2018). The cells were cultured for under twelve days before CD4+ T cells were isolated. Their antigens remain unidentified. Measured with immunoSEQ multiplex PCR; TCRdb has only the in-frame clones, and not every one. The sample lists just over 15,000 clones, roughly 80% occurring once. Input material: CD4+ T cells from PBMCs, cultured in vitro. The receptors stem from a human donor in good health.

The rearrangement joins TRBV15 to TRBJ1-4; no reliable D call. The CDR3 has 15 amino acids. The germline V gene has CDR1 LNHNV and CDR2 YYDKDF (reference sequence). The ends were cut back, 4 bases at V and 4 bases at J, with 13 bases in the middle. The CDR3 coding sequence is TGTGCCACCAGCAATCGGGATGCTGGTAATGAAAAACTGTTTTTT. It translates to CATSNRDAGNEKLFF.

This clone came up a few times. The chain's CDR3 is CAISVSQGENYGYTF. CDR3 bases: TGTGCCATCAGTGTATCGCAGGGCGAAAACTATGGCTACACCTTC. This chain links TRBV10-3 with TRBJ1-2; weak D call: TRBD1 (5 bases). Per germline, CDR1 ENHRY and CDR2 SYGVKD. Trimming took off 4 bases at V and 2 bases at J, with 14 bases between the two ends. This CDR3 is built from 15 residues.

The chain combines TRBV28 with TRBJ2-3; the D gene is possibly TRBD2 (6 bases). The germline gives CDR1 MDHEN, CDR2 SYDVKM. Trimming cost V 5 bases and J 2 bases, with 14 bases left between them. The CDR3 totals 15 residues. The CDR3 loop reads CASSEEGWNTDTQYF. For the CDR3, the DNA is TGTGCCAGCAGTGAGGAGGGTTGGAACACAGATACGCAGTATTTT.

V usage is TRBV2 and J usage is TRBJ1-1; tentative D call: TRBD1 (5 bases). There are 13 residues in the CDR3. V was pared by 5 bases and J by 1 base, with 8 bases between. Looked up from germline, CDR1 is SNHLY and CDR2 is FYNNEI. CDR3 sequence: CASSTGENTEAFF. The DNA for the CDR3 is TGTGCCAGCAGTACGGGGGAGAACACTGAAGCTTTCTTT.

This clone ranks as large. This sequence joins TRBV20-1 and TRBJ1-1, with unresolved D. V was pared by 3 bases and J by 1 base, with 9 bases between. The germline V gene encodes CDR1 DFQATT and CDR2 SNEGSKA (reference sequence). This CDR3 spans 13 amino acids. The CDR3 protein is CSASLFGNTEAFF. The CDR3 nucleotides read TGCAGTGCTAGTCTTTTCGGGAACACTGAAGCTTTCTTT.

V and J are TRBV4-2 and TRBJ2-3, with D possibly TRBD1 on 6 matching bases. Germline values: CDR1 LGHNA, CDR2 YNFKEQ. V gave up 4 bases and J gave up 0 bases, with 8 bases separating them. The CDR3 totals 14 residues. CDR3 nucleotide sequence: TGTGCCAGCAGCCCGACAGGAAGCACAGATACGCAGTATTTT. It specifies CASSPTGSTDTQYF.

The chain has TRBV28 and TRBJ2-1; D perhaps matches TRBD1 (6 bases). The germline V and J ends were trimmed by 7 bases and 10 bases, with 20 bases remaining between them. The CDR3 is 14 amino acids. CDR1 and CDR2 (germline): MDHEN, SYDVKM. The CDR3 protein is CASKLWGQAEEQFF. CDR3 DNA sequence: TGTGCCAGCAAACTGTGGGGACAAGCAGAAGAGCAGTTCTTC.

In its sample, this clone was seen a few times. The J gene is TRBJ1-1, the V gene TRBV19; D not certain. Germline CDR1 reads LNHDA; CDR2 reads SQIVND (reference sequence). The CDR3 covers 16 residues. Trimming took 6 bases from V and 0 from J, leaving 17 bases between them. CDR3 sequence (DNA): TGTGCCAGTAGCCGACCGGTCACGGCCATGAACACTGAAGCTTTCTTT. Amino acids: CASSRPVTAMNTEAFF. Together with reference TRBV19 and TRBJ1-1, the CDR3 gives the full variable domain: DGGITQSPKYLFRKEGQNVTLSCEQNLNHDAMYWYRQDPGQGLRLIYYSQIVNDFQKGDIAEGYSVSREKKESFPLTVTSAQKNPTAFYLCASSRPVTAMNTEAFFGQGTRLTVV.

V and J are TRBV7-9 and TRBJ2-2; D may be TRBD2 (5 bases). V shed 2 bases and J shed 1 base, with 11 bases lying between them. The CDR3 spans 16 residues. The germline V gene encodes CDR1 SEHNR and CDR2 FQNEAQ (reference sequence). The CDR3 nucleotides are TGTGCCAGCAGCTTATTACCAAGCGGGAACACCGGGGAGCTGTTTTTT. It codes for CASSLLPSGNTGELFF.

CDR3 DNA: TGTGCCAGCAGTGAAAAGGACAGGTCCCTCTGGAATGAGCAGTTCTTC. It translates to CASSEKDRSLWNEQFF. The J gene is TRBJ2-1, the V gene TRBV6-1, with 7 positions matching TRBD1. Germline V gene sequence: CDR1 MNHNS, CDR2 SASEGT. CDR3 length equals 16 residues. The J segment lost 7 bases and the V segment lost 2 bases, leaving 11 bases of the junction unmatched.

V gene TRBV11-2 combines with J gene TRBJ2-3; D is ambiguous. The CDR3 spans 14 residues. V lost 1 base, J lost 1 base, and 6 bases lay in between. Germline CDR1 and CDR2: SGHAT and FQNNGV. Written as DNA, the CDR3 is TGTGCCAGCAGCTTAGGATGGCGCACAGATACGCAGTATTTT. Translated: CASSLGWRTDTQYF.

This rearrangement joins TRBV15 to TRBJ2-3; TRBD2 is a possible D gene (6 bases). V shed 5 bases and J shed 3 bases, with 15 bases lying between them. CDR3 length: 15 residues. Germline lookup yields CDR1 LNHNV and CDR2 YYDKDF (reference sequence). The CDR3 DNA follows: TGTGCCACCAGCCCCTACGGACTAAGTACAGATACGCAGTATTTT. Its translation: CATSPYGLSTDTQYF.

This clone came up a few times. The chain is built from TRBV7-9 and TRBJ2-2; no definite D call. Per germline, CDR1 SEHNR and CDR2 FQNEAQ (reference sequence). V was cut by 2 bases and J by 4 bases, with 20 bases left in between. The CDR3 has 18 residues. For the CDR3, the DNA is TGTGCCAGCAGCTTACTCAAACACTTACCGTCGGGCACCGGGGAGCTGTTTTTT. Protein: CASSLLKHLPSGTGELFF. Full variable domain (remainder filled in from reference TRBV7-9 and TRBJ2-2): DTGVSQNPRHKITKRGQNVTFRCDPISEHNRLYWYRQTLGQGPEFLTYFQNEAQLEKSRLLSDRFSAERPKGSFSTLEIQRTEQGDSAMYLCASSLLKHLPSGTGELFFGEGSRLTVL.

This CDR3 is CSGKTILTTDTQYF. The CDR3, as DNA: TGCAGCGGGAAGACTATTCTAACGACAGATACGCAGTATTTT. This chain connects TRBV29-1 to TRBJ2-3; possibly TRBD2 for D (5 bases). Trimming left V 7 bases short and J 3 bases short, with 17 bases between. The CDR3 consists of 14 residues. The V gene's germline CDR1 is SQVTM and CDR2 ANQGSEA.

The count of this clone is one. The chain employs TRBV19 and TRBJ1-2; D might be TRBD1 (5 bases). CDR1 and CDR2 (germline): LNHDA, SQIVND (reference sequence). V was cut by 0 bases and J by 5 bases, with 10 bases left in between. The CDR3 contains 14 residues. The CDR3 DNA reads as TGTGCCAGTAGTATAGATCACAGGTCTTATGGCTACACCTTC. Protein: CASSIDHRSYGYTF. The complete variable domain, with remaining parts taken from reference TRBV19 and TRBJ1-2, reads DGGITQSPKYLFRKEGQNVTLSCEQNLNHDAMYWYRQDPGQGLRLIYYSQIVNDFQKGDIAEGYSVSREKKESFPLTVTSAQKNPTAFYLCASSIDHRSYGYTFGSGTRLTVV.

The chain has TRBV7-9 and TRBJ1-1; D gene ambiguous. The CDR3 runs 10 residues. The V end lost 3 bases, the J end lost 8 bases, and 4 bases lay between the germline ends. CDR1 is SEHNR, CDR2 FQNEAQ, per germline (reference sequence). CDR3 DNA sequence: TGTGCCAGCAGCTTGGAGGAAGCTTTCTTT. The encoded protein is CASSLEEAFF.

The chain combines TRBV5-4 with TRBJ2-7; D possibly corresponds to TRBD2 (5 bases). CDR1 is SGHNT, CDR2 YYREEE, per germline (reference sequence). Trimming pared 4 bases from V and 6 bases from J, leaving 20 bases between. There are 15 residues in the CDR3. CDR3 in amino acids: CASSPMKPTSSEQYF. Here the CDR3 DNA reads TGTGCCAGCAGCCCTATGAAACCTACTAGTAGCGAGCAGTACTTC.

The chain joins TRBV5-8 to TRBJ2-3, with 11 bases that match TRBD2. Trimming cost V 3 bases and J 3 bases; bases outside gene matches: 6. There are 16 residues in the CDR3. The germline V gene encodes CDR1 SGHTS and CDR2 YDEGEE. The DNA for the CDR3 is TGTGCCAGCAGCTCCGGGACTAGCGGATCAACAGATACGCAGTATTTT. It specifies CASSSGTSGSTDTQYF.

The chain recombines TRBV7-9 with TRBJ1-5; D is ambiguous. Deletions cut 5 bases from V and 8 bases from J, with 19 bases between. The length of the CDR3 is 15 residues. Germline CDR1 SEHNR, CDR2 FQNEAQ (reference sequence). The CDR3 nucleotides read TGTGCCAGCAGCGGAGGAAGCGGCCCCGTCGAGCCCCAGCATTTT. Protein sequence: CASSGGSGPVEPQHF. The complete variable domain, with remaining parts taken from reference TRBV7-9 and TRBJ1-5, reads DTGVSQNPRHKITKRGQNVTFRCDPISEHNRLYWYRQTLGQGPEFLTYFQNEAQLEKSRLLSDRFSAERPKGSFSTLEIQRTEQGDSAMYLCASSGGSGPVEPQHFGDGTRLSIL.

This clone was detected a few times. V gene TRBV4-1 combines with J gene TRBJ2-5; 13 bases are a match to TRBD2. There are 16 residues in the CDR3. Germline V CDR1 and CDR2: MGHRA, YSYEKL. The junction had 5 bases not matched to a gene; V was cut back by 4 bases and J by 3 bases. The CDR3 reads CASSLSGTSGEETQYF. The DNA for the CDR3 is TGCGCCAGCAGCCTAAGTGGGACTAGCGGGGAAGAGACCCAGTACTTC.

The rearrangement links TRBV18 to TRBJ2-3; tentative D call: TRBD2 (6 bases). The germline V gene has CDR1 KGHSH and CDR2 LQKENI. This CDR3 has 14 amino acids. V was cut by 2 bases and J by 6 bases, with 12 bases left in between. The CDR3 DNA sequence: TGTGCCAGCTCACCAGGTAGCGGCCCGGATACGCAGTATTTT. Translating gives CASSPGSGPDTQYF.

This clone was detected once. The rearrangement joins TRBV3-1 (or the pseudogene TRBV3-2) to TRBJ1-6; a possible D gene is TRBD1 (5 bases). The V end was cut by 4 bases, the J end by 3 bases, with 13 bases between. The germline gives CDR1 LGHDT, CDR2 YNNKEL (reference sequence). The CDR3 contains 16 residues. The CDR3 nucleotides read TGTGCCAGCAGCCCGAGAGGGACGGTCTATAATTCACCCCTCCACTTT. Residues: CASSPRGTVYNSPLHF.

The rearrangement joins TRBV5-1 to TRBJ1-3; perhaps TRBD1 as D (5 bases). This CDR3 has 14 amino acids. Germline CDR1 is SGHRS and CDR2 is YFSETQ. Trimming stripped 0 bases from V and 1 base from J, with 5 bases between. CDR3 in DNA: TGCGCCAGCAGCTTGGGACAGTCTGGAAACACCATATATTTT. Translation: CASSLGQSGNTIYF.

The chain links TRBV7-9 to TRBJ2-4; D is unresolved. Trimming removed 1 base at V and 5 bases at J, with 18 bases between. This CDR3 has 17 amino acids. Per the germline V gene, CDR1 is SEHNR and CDR2 is FQNEAQ (reference sequence). The CDR3 here is CASSLEVLWEGENIQYF. Here the CDR3 DNA reads TGTGCCAGCAGCTTAGAAGTTCTCTGGGAAGGCGAAAACATTCAGTACTTC.

The rearrangement links TRBV27 to TRBJ2-3; D possibly corresponds to TRBD1 (6 bases). V gave up 8 bases and J gave up 6 bases, with 12 bases separating them. CDR1 is MNHEY and CDR2 is SMNVEV in the germline V gene (reference sequence). The CDR3 sequence is 12 residues long. This CDR3 is CASRNRADTQYF. The CDR3 DNA is TGTGCCAGCCGTAACAGGGCTGATACGCAGTATTTT.